Below, 25 T cell receptor beta chains from the same sample are listed, as sequenced in a study of human T cells and chemical hapten exposure. TCRdb independently ran MiXCR on the RACE reads; one entry per CDR3 protein. The sample yields around 380,000 distinct CDR3 sequences, 4% to 5.5% seen once. The time point denotes: patch test 1, 2 weeks after DPC sensitization. Treatment of the sample: therapeutic diphenylcyclopropenone sensitization with weekly scalp DPC. The material sequenced was whole blood, taken in connection with sensitization to the hapten diphenylcyclopropenone (DPC). Receptors were obtained from a woman in her forties or fifties with alopecia areata. Some clones in this sample may be carry-over from other donors' samples.

In its sample, this clonotype was seen many times. The chain employs TRBV6-1 and TRBJ2-3, with no clear D. Per the germline V gene, CDR1 is MNHNS and CDR2 is SASEGT. The ends were cut back, 6 bases at V and 1 base at J, with 14 bases in the middle. This CDR3 is 15 amino acids long. CDR3 sequence reads: CASSLDSEGTDTQYF. The CDR3 DNA is TGTGCCAGCAGCCTAGACTCAGAAGGCACAGATACGCAGTATTTT.

This clonotype was seen ten or more times. CDR3 loop: CASSLTGTSPLHF. In nucleotides, the CDR3 is TGTGCCAGCAGCTTAACAGGCACTTCACCCCTCCACTTT. The chain combines TRBV7-3 with TRBJ1-6, with D uncertain. V was trimmed by 0 bases and J by 9 bases, leaving 6 bases between them. In germline, CDR1 is SGHTA, CDR2 FQGTGA. This CDR3 spans 13 amino acids.

This clonotype was detected only a few times. The genes are TRBV2 and TRBJ1-6; TRBD1 matches 7 bases. The length of the CDR3 is 14 residues. V trimming: 9 bases; J trimming: 4 bases; junction bases outside the gene matches: 6. Germline V gene lookup returns CDR1 SNHLY and CDR2 FYNNEI. This CDR3 is CARTGTAYNSPLHF. CDR3 in DNA: TGTGCCAGGACCGGGACAGCATATAATTCACCCCTCCACTTT.

This clonotype was recorded at least ten times. V gene TRBV9 combines with J gene TRBJ2-3; 12 bases are shared with TRBD2. Germline V gene data show CDR1 as SGDLS and CDR2 as YYNGEE. V trimming: 2 bases; J trimming: 4 bases; junction bases outside the gene matches: 11. The CDR3 sequence is 18 residues long. CDR3 DNA: TGTGCCAGCAGCGTGGGAACTAGCGGGGGGTCGGGAGCAGATACGCAGTATTTT. It codes for CASSVGTSGGSGADTQYF.

This clonotype was seen many times. The chain couples TRBV4-2 to TRBJ2-1; tentative D call: TRBD2 (6 bases). CDR3 length: 15 amino acids. Germline values: CDR1 LGHNA, CDR2 YNFKEQ. The V and J ends lost 0 bases and 5 bases respectively, with 11 bases between them. The DNA for the CDR3 is TGTGCCAGCAGCCAAGATTGGGACTTTGACAATGAGCAGTTCTTC. Translating gives CASSQDWDFDNEQFF.

The table lists this clonotype with a few counts. The rearrangement joins TRBV7-6 to TRBJ2-6; TRBD1 is a possible D gene (5 bases). This CDR3 spans 15 amino acids. Germline loops: CDR1 SGHVS, CDR2 FNYEAQ. The V and J ends lost 5 bases and 5 bases respectively, with 13 bases between them. CDR3 sequence (DNA): TGTGCCAGCAGCCCCGGGCCAGGGTGGGCCAACGTCCTGACTTTC. It is translated as CASSPGPGWANVLTF.

Turning to this clonotype: One base away lies a much larger clone, so this may be a sequencing read error. Without the conserved terminal phenylalanine or tryptophan, this CDR3 likely stems from a read error. The CDR3 is CSARAPGASGTAQSYEQYL. In DNA form, the CDR3 reads TGCAGTGCTAGAGCCCCGGGAGCTAGCGGGACCGCCCAATCTTACGAGCAGTACCTC. This chain uses TRBV20-1 with TRBJ2-7; the match to TRBD2 covers 9 bases. V trimming: 1 base; J trimming: 4 bases; junction bases outside the gene matches: 20. Germline CDR1 DFQATT, CDR2 SNEGSKA (reference sequence). This CDR3 region has 19 residues.

In its sample, this clonotype was seen many times. The chain joins TRBV7-2 to TRBJ2-1; a possible D gene is TRBD2 (5 bases). Germline V CDR1 and CDR2: SGHTA, FQGNSA. The V gene lost 2 bases and the J gene lost 10 bases, with 6 bases spanning the gap. This CDR3 comprises 11 residues. In DNA form, the CDR3 reads TGTGCCAGCAGCTTAAAGCGGGAGCAGTTCTTC. Its translation is CASSLKREQFF.

This clonotype was counted many times. This chain uses TRBV9 with TRBJ1-1; D might be TRBD1 (6 bases). Germline lookup yields CDR1 SGDLS and CDR2 YYNGEE. Between the trimmed V and J ends, which lost 0 bases and 7 bases, there was a span of 16 bases. There are 15 residues in the CDR3. The CDR3 DNA is TGTGCCAGCAGCGTAGGGCCCAGGGGAGATTTTGAAGCTTTCTTT. Translating it yields CASSVGPRGDFEAFF.

This clonotype was observed many times. This chain connects TRBV29-1 to TRBJ1-1, with D possibly being TRBD1 (5 bases). Germline CDR1 is SQVTM and CDR2 is ANQGSEA. The ends were cut back, 0 bases at V and 7 bases at J, with 9 bases in the middle. This CDR3 has 12 residues. The CDR3 DNA follows: TGCAGCGTTGAAGATGGGACGGTTGAAGCTTTCTTT. Its translation: CSVEDGTVEAFF.

This clonotype was counted many times. The chain joins TRBV13 to TRBJ2-3; D uncertain. The length of the CDR3 is 15 residues. In germline, CDR1 is PRHDT, CDR2 FYEKMQ (reference sequence). V was shortened by 3 bases and J by 4 bases, with 14 bases between the two germline ends. The DNA for the CDR3 is TGTGCCAGCAGCTTGAGGTCGACTTTCCCAGATACGCAGTATTTT. The encoded protein is CASSLRSTFPDTQYF.

This clonotype was seen repeatedly, ten times or more. J is TRBJ1-1 and V is TRBV6-2 or TRBV6-3; 7 nucleotides agree with TRBD1. This CDR3 contains 14 residues. Germline V gives CDR1 MNHEY, CDR2 SVGEGT. V trimming: 6 bases; J trimming: 5 bases; junction bases outside the gene matches: 9. CDR3 amino acids: CASRDEGARTEAFF. Written as DNA, the CDR3 is TGTGCCAGCAGGGATGAGGGGGCGAGGACTGAAGCTTTCTTT.

This clonotype was seen ten or more times. V and J are TRBV28 and TRBJ2-7; tentatively, D is TRBD1 (6 bases). Germline V CDR1 and CDR2: MDHEN, SYDVKM. Trimming left V 6 bases short and J 2 bases short, with 14 bases between. The CDR3 consists of 14 residues. The CDR3 region has the DNA TGTGCCAGCAGGTCGCAGGGGAGCACCTACGAGCAGTACTTC. It encodes CASRSQGSTYEQYF.

This clonotype was recorded at least ten times. The chain couples TRBV27 to TRBJ2-7, with a tentative D call TRBD1 (6 bases). This CDR3 region has 12 residues. CDR1 is MNHEY, CDR2 SMNVEV, per germline (reference sequence). V was pared by 5 bases and J by 3 bases, with 8 bases between. DNA for the CDR3: TGTGCCAGCAGTGGGGACAACTACGAGCAGTACTTC. Amino acid sequence: CASSGDNYEQYF.

This clonotype was found many times. The rearrangement joins TRBV4-3 to TRBJ2-1; D is possibly TRBD2 (6 bases). This CDR3 has 13 residues. Trimming removed 1 base at V and 6 bases at J, with 7 bases between. From germline, CDR1 is LGHNA and CDR2 YSLEER. CDR3 in amino acids: CASSQASVNEQFF. CDR3 DNA sequence: TGCGCCAGCAGCCAAGCTAGCGTCAATGAGCAGTTCTTC.

This clonotype was found many times. The chain has TRBV6-2 or TRBV6-3 and TRBJ2-7; no reliable D call. Trimming cost V 2 bases and J 5 bases, with 4 bases left between them. CDR3 size: 11 residues. Germline V gives CDR1 MNHEY, CDR2 SVGEGT. As DNA, the CDR3 is TGTGCCAGCAGTTACCCGGACGAGCAGTACTTC. The encoded protein is CASSYPDEQYF.

This clonotype showed up many times. CDR3 loop: CASSLAGRSYTF. For the CDR3, the DNA is TGTGCCAGCAGCTTGGCAGGGAGGAGCTACACCTTC. The chain recombines TRBV5-6 with TRBJ1-2; a weak D match, TRBD1 (5 bases). The CDR3 extends over 12 amino acids. V was pared by 0 bases and J by 9 bases, with 9 bases between. CDR1 and CDR2 from the germline V gene are SGHDT and YYEEEE.

This chain connects TRBV28 to TRBJ2-5; D is unclear. Germline V gene sequence: CDR1 MDHEN, CDR2 SYDVKM. V lost 1 base to trimming and J lost 5 bases, with 8 bases between them. CDR3 length equals 13 residues. The CDR3 nucleotides read TGTGCCAGCAGTTTATTAGGATTCGAGACCCAGTACTTC. Amino acid sequence: CASSLLGFETQYF. Filled out from reference TRBV28 and TRBJ2-5, the complete variable domain reads DVKVTQSSRYLVKRTGEKVFLECVQDMDHENMFWYRQDPGLGLRLIYFSYDVKMKEKGDIPEGYSVSREKKERFSLILESASTNQTSMYLCASSLLGFETQYFGPGTRLLVL.

This clonotype was seen many times. The J gene is TRBJ2-2, the V gene TRBV12-3 or TRBV12-4, with TRBD1 identical over 11 bases. V lost 6 bases and J lost 6; bases outside the gene matches: 3. This CDR3 is built from 14 residues. The CDR3 region is CASSPGQGAGELFF. For the CDR3, the DNA is TGTGCCAGCAGCCCGGGACAGGGGGCCGGGGAGCTGTTTTTT.

This clonotype was counted at least ten times. The rearrangement joins TRBV6-1 to TRBJ1-1, with 12 bases that match TRBD1. This CDR3 spans 13 amino acids. The germline gives CDR1 MNHNS, CDR2 SASEGT. The V gene end was trimmed by 6 bases and the J gene end by 7 bases; junction bases not matched to a gene: 3. DNA of the CDR3: TGTGCCAGCAGGGGACAGGGGGCGGGTGAAGCTTTCTTT. Amino acids: CASRGQGAGEAFF.

A remark on this clonotype: A read error may explain this, as a much larger clone is one base away. The rearrangement links TRBV29-1 to TRBJ2-7; D might be TRBD2 (5 bases). V was clipped by 6 bases and J by 1 base, with 10 bases between them. CDR3 length: 12 residues. Germline loops: CDR1 SQVTM, CDR2 ANQGSEA. CDR3 sequence (DNA): TGCAGCGTGGAGGAACATTCCTACGAGCAGTACTTC. The encoded protein is CSVEEHSYEQYF.

The chain couples TRBV6-6 to TRBJ1-1; no firm D call. The CDR3 spans 15 residues. Germline lookup yields CDR1 MNHNY and CDR2 SVGAGI (reference sequence). The V end lost 0 bases, the J end lost 5 bases, and 13 bases lay between the germline ends. The CDR3 protein is CASSYSSGRVTEAFF. The CDR3 coding sequence is TGTGCCAGCAGTTACTCGAGCGGGCGGGTGACTGAAGCTTTCTTT.

There are a few counts of this clonotype. The rearrangement joins TRBV19 to TRBJ2-3; tentative D call: TRBD2 (6 bases). This CDR3 contains 13 residues. Trimming removed 5 bases from V and 6 bases from J, with 12 bases in between. The germline V gene has CDR1 LNHDA and CDR2 SQIVND (reference sequence). This CDR3 reads CASSASLADTQYF. The CDR3 DNA is TGTGCCAGTAGTGCTTCCCTAGCGGATACGCAGTATTTT.

This clonotype was detected ten times or more. J is TRBJ1-2 and V is TRBV2; maybe TRBD1 (6 bases). In germline, CDR1 is SNHLY, CDR2 FYNNEI. Trimming removed 4 bases from V and 8 bases from J, with 11 bases in between. This CDR3 has 12 amino acids. The CDR3 region has the DNA TGTGCCAGCAGTGGGGCAGGGGACGGCTACACCTTC. Amino acids: CASSGAGDGYTF.

This clonotype came up many times. The chain has TRBV4-3 and TRBJ2-3; D is perhaps TRBD2 (5 bases). The CDR3 contains 15 residues. CDR1 is LGHNA and CDR2 is YSLEER in the germline V gene. The V end was cut by 1 base, the J end by 2 bases, with 10 bases between. The CDR3 spells CASSQAPGFTDTQYF. The CDR3 nucleotides are TGCGCCAGCAGCCAAGCCCCGGGATTCACAGATACGCAGTATTTT.